A single sample is the source of the 17 T cell receptor beta chains below, sequenced in a study of tumour-infiltrating T cells in Burkitt lymphoma. Repertoires were generated with immunoSEQ multiplex PCR, while TCRdb's copy carries only in-frame clones and drops some. The top ten hold approximately 7% of the sample, which has over 2,000 clones, around 85% seen once. The sample taken for sequencing was tumor tissue. The receptors derive from a human donor with diffuse large B-cell lymphoma.

The chain combines TRBV2 with TRBJ2-7; D remains unclear. The CDR3 contains 12 residues. Per the germline V gene, CDR1 is SNHLY and CDR2 is FYNNEI. Trimming removed 10 bases at V and 1 base at J, with 11 bases between. DNA for the CDR3: TGTGCCACGCGACTGATTTCCTACGAGCAGTACTTC. Amino acid sequence: CATRLISYEQYF.

The chain uses TRBV19 and TRBJ2-1; D remains unclear. The length of the CDR3 is 15 residues. Germline values: CDR1 LNHDA, CDR2 SQIVND (reference sequence). The ends were cut back, 4 bases at V and 1 base at J, with 11 bases in the middle. For the CDR3, the DNA is TGTGCCAGTAGTACGCGAGGAGTGTCCTACAATGAGCAGTTCTTC. Translating it yields CASSTRGVSYNEQFF.

This clone was recorded only once. The chain employs TRBV15 and TRBJ1-6; 7 nucleotides line up with TRBD1. V lost 2 bases and J lost 8; bases outside the gene matches: 12. The CDR3 is 17 amino acids. CDR1 and CDR2 (germline): LNHNV, YYDKDF (reference sequence). The CDR3 region has the DNA TGTGCCACCAGCAGACCCTCCACCGGGACAGCCTATTCACCCCTCCACTTT. Its translation is CATSRPSTGTAYSPLHF.

CDR3 amino acids: CASSLAMGVGGYTF. CDR3 nucleotides: TGTGCCAGCAGCTTGGCTATGGGGGTCGGAGGCTACACCTTC. V is TRBV5-4 and J is TRBJ1-2; tentative D call: TRBD1 (5 bases). Trimming left V 0 bases short and J 8 bases short, with 14 bases between. Looked up from germline, CDR1 is SGHNT and CDR2 is YYREEE (reference sequence). The CDR3 consists of 14 residues.

The genes are TRBV11-3 and TRBJ2-7; 7 bases align to TRBD1. V was pared by 5 bases and J by 2 bases, with 3 bases of the junction left unmatched. The CDR3 spans 13 residues. Per germline, CDR1 SGHNT and CDR2 YENEEA. CDR3 coding DNA: TGTGCCAGCAGCCCCGGGACAGCCTACGAGCAGTACTTC. It encodes CASSPGTAYEQYF.

This rearrangement joins TRBV5-1 to TRBJ1-1; 10 nucleotides match TRBD1. V lost 2 bases to trimming and J lost 6 bases; unmatched junction nucleotides: 4. The CDR3 has 14 amino acids. CDR1 SGHRS and CDR2 YFSETQ come from the germline V gene. The CDR3 bases are TGCGCCAGCAGCTTACCAGGACAGGGGGCTGAAGCTTTCTTT. This translates into CASSLPGQGAEAFF.

The chain is built from TRBV11-2 and TRBJ2-3; D is possibly TRBD2 (5 bases). Germline loops: CDR1 SGHAT, CDR2 FQNNGV. The V end was cut by 4 bases, the J end by 3 bases, with 11 bases between. CDR3 length equals 14 residues. The CDR3: CASSSYRGTDTQYF. CDR3 in DNA: TGTGCCAGCAGCTCCTACCGGGGTACAGATACGCAGTATTTT.

This rearrangement joins TRBV2 to TRBJ1-1; D is uncertain. CDR1 is SNHLY, CDR2 FYNNEI, per germline. The CDR3 covers 11 residues. Trimming pared 6 bases from V and 1 base from J, leaving 3 bases between. In DNA form, the CDR3 reads TGTGCCAGCAGGAAGAACACTGAAGCTTTCTTT. Its protein product is CASRKNTEAFF.

This clone is a singleton in its sample. V and J are TRBV7-9 and TRBJ2-5, with unresolved D. V was cut by 8 bases and J by 1 base, with 23 bases left in between. From germline, CDR1 is SEHNR and CDR2 FQNEAQ (reference sequence). CDR3 size: 17 residues. The CDR3 protein is CASQTENLGRRQETQYF. DNA for the CDR3: TGTGCCAGCCAAACTGAAAACCTGGGTAGACGCCAAGAGACCCAGTACTTC.

The CDR3 is CASSLAGQGRMNEQYF. CDR3 nucleotides: TGCGCCAGCAGCTTGGCCGGGCAGGGGAGAATGAACGAGCAGTACTTC. The rearrangement links TRBV5-1 to TRBJ2-7; TRBD1 is a possible D gene (6 bases). CDR3 size: 16 residues. Germline CDR1 SGHRS, CDR2 YFSETQ. The ends were cut back, 0 bases at V and 5 bases at J, with 18 bases in the middle.

A single count supports this clone. The V gene is TRBV7-9, the J gene TRBJ1-2; no firm D call. The V end lost 0 bases, the J end lost 4 bases, and 12 bases lay between the germline ends. Looked up from germline, CDR1 is SEHNR and CDR2 is FQNEAQ (reference sequence). The length of the CDR3 is 15 residues. The CDR3 DNA reads as TGTGCCAGCAGCTTAGCGCTCACGAGGGTCTATGGCTACACCTTC. Encoded protein: CASSLALTRVYGYTF.

The J gene is TRBJ1-5, the V gene TRBV27, with 10 nucleotides matching TRBD1. The germline V gene encodes CDR1 MNHEY and CDR2 SMNVEV (reference sequence). The length of the CDR3 is 14 residues. V was clipped by 5 bases and J by 6 bases; unmatched bases: 4. The CDR3 loop reads CASSPGTGAQPQHF. CDR3 bases: TGTGCCAGCAGTCCGGGGACAGGGGCTCAGCCCCAGCATTTT.

This chain connects TRBV5-1 to TRBJ1-5; TRBD1 might be the D (5 bases). CDR1 is SGHRS and CDR2 is YFSETQ in the germline V gene. The CDR3 extends over 15 amino acids. V lost 4 bases and J 7 bases, leaving 18 bases between the germline ends. CDR3: CASSPGTVEGQPQHF. CDR3 bases: TGCGCCAGCAGCCCTGGAACAGTCGAGGGGCAGCCCCAGCATTTT. The whole variable domain, remainder taken from reference TRBV5-1 and TRBJ1-5, is KAGVTQTPRYLIKTRGQQVTLSCSPISGHRSVSWYQQTPGQGLQFLFEYFSETQRNKGNFPGRFSGRQFSNSRSEMNVSTLELGDSALYLCASSPGTVEGQPQHFGDGTRLSIL.

V is TRBV7-2 and J is TRBJ2-7, with 8 bases fitting TRBD2. Germline trimming cut 1 base from V and 0 bases from J; bases unmatched to any gene: 5. Germline CDR1 is SGHTA and CDR2 is FQGNSA. CDR3 length equals 16 residues. CDR3 DNA sequence: TGTGCCAGCAGCTTAGGGGGGACTAGTAGCTCCTACGAGCAGTACTTC. Encoded protein: CASSLGGTSSSYEQYF.

This rearrangement joins TRBV7-2 to TRBJ1-5; D is uncertain. CDR1 is SGHTA and CDR2 is FQGNSA in the germline V gene. This CDR3 has 13 amino acids. Trimming shortened V by 6 bases and J by 5 bases, and 11 bases separated the two germline ends. In DNA, the CDR3 is TGTGCCAGCAGTTCAGGAGCGGATCAGCCCCAGCATTTT. Amino acid sequence: CASSSGADQPQHF.

The CDR3 region is CASSSTGGYYNEQFF. The DNA of the CDR3 is TGCGCCAGCAGCTCGACAGGGGGCTATTACAATGAGCAGTTCTTC. The chain couples TRBV5-1 to TRBJ2-1, with 10 bases matching TRBD1. CDR1 and CDR2 (germline): SGHRS, YFSETQ. Losses at the gene ends were 3 bases for V and 4 bases for J; bases not matched to a gene: 4. CDR3 length equals 15 residues.

V is TRBV5-1 and J is TRBJ2-7; 8 positions match TRBD1. The CDR3 totals 14 residues. The V and J ends lost 4 bases and 1 base, in that order; junction bases with no gene match: 4. CDR1 is SGHRS, CDR2 YFSETQ, per germline. CDR3 coding DNA: TGCGCCAGCAGCCGCGGACAGGGATCCTACGAGCAGTACTTC. As protein: CASSRGQGSYEQYF.